This TCR beta chain came from a study of post-analysis software for immune sequencing data (dated by TCRdb to about 2015). Broadly, across the study: Relapsing-remitting, secondary progressive and progressive-relapsing multiple sclerosis were recorded as disease courses, and subtype annotation was lacking for some patients. The patient repertoires were compared against about a dozen previously published healthy control repertoires obtained from donors aged about 6 to 25 years. A subset of samples was prepared in parallel using single-end sample barcoding, then pooled and co-amplified after Illumina adapter ligation. Here is what the overall study found, with its caveats: The multiple sclerosis patient group was slightly younger than the control group. Patients showed significantly higher frequencies than controls for roughly five TRBV segments, among them TRBV5-6, TRBV5-1 and TRBV20-1. Multiple sclerosis patients had significantly lower normalized Chao1 diversity than controls, a result that suggests substantial peripheral T-cell clonal expansion. Direct clustering with F measure showed strong co-clustering of samples prepared in the same batch, prompting a batch-effect correction.

To demonstrate the VDJtools post-analysis software, TCR beta repertoires were profiled from the peripheral blood of roughly 14 young patients with multiple sclerosis. The multiple sclerosis patients were children and adolescents ranging in age from about 6 to 16 years. A remark on this clonotype: Which antigen it targets is not known. The record has no base qualities; no much larger clone is one base away.

The method was PCR. The instrument was an Illumina HiSeq 2500. Unique molecular identifiers were incorporated into TCR beta cDNA libraries to reduce PCR and sequencing biases. Roughly 500,000 cDNA molecules were obtained for every 1 to 10 million input T cells, so each molecule roughly corresponded to one T cell. The patient libraries were prepared and sequenced with the same protocol used for the earlier healthy control dataset. Within a given batch, samples were prepared together, multiplexed and sequenced on the same HiSeq lane. Per the authors' processing: MIGEC was used to process the raw barcoded reads, and molecular identifier groups with only a single read were discarded before consensus assembly and CDR3 extraction. Clonotype tables were post-analysed with VDJtools, normalizing diversity by down-sampling all datasets to the smallest sample size. To correct batch-related cross-sample contamination, repertoire overlap clustering matched CDR3 amino acid sequences but not nucleotide sequences. TCRdb reprocessing: public reads trimmed at Q25 with fastp, clones called with MiXCR, in-frame beta chains kept. Rows are unified per CDR3 protein, each entry keeping the most common DNA and genes. What appears here as the V and J calls and clone size reflects TCRdb's work, not the paper's. This sample has fewer than 550,000 distinct CDR3 sequences in its table, and around 36% of those were observed once. Of the sample, around 6.1% is held by the ten largest clones.

V gives up 4 bases and J gives up 2 bases, and the segment between their germline ends measures 14 bases. CDR1 and CDR2 are read off the germline V gene as MGHRA and YSYEKL. The CDR3 holds 16 amino acids from the cysteine to the phenylalanine. The retained sequence is limited to the CDR3, 48 bases, with the frame set at the first base. The chain couples TRBV4-1 to TRBJ2-2; the D gene cannot be resolved beyond TRBD1 or TRBD2, each matching 6 bases. The TCR sequence derives from a girl younger than 18 with multiple sclerosis. Sequenced sample: blood. The CDR3 loop reads CASSRGEGGNTGELFF. The nucleotides read TGCGCCAGCAGCCGGGGAGAGGGGGGCAACACCGGGGAGCTGTTTTTT.